This T cell receptor beta chain was sequenced for a study of cytomegalovirus exposure and HLA in healthy donors. Study-wide results and caveats: The authors enumerated 150 to 200 TCR beta chains as linked to cytomegalovirus.

Turning to this clone: Its antigen is as yet unknown.

Primers: 60 Vbeta forward and 13 Jbeta reverse. TCRdb's copy holds only in-frame clones and misses some; the assay was immunoSEQ multiplex PCR. The table lists fewer than 200,000 clones, approximately 80% of them singletons. Sequencing was performed on PBMCs. This receptor was obtained from a woman aged 25 to 39 in good health and CMV-seropositive.

In nucleotides, the CDR3 is TGTGCCAGCAGCCTGACAGGCCAAAATGAGCAGTTCTTC. Amino acids: CASSLTGQNEQFF. This chain links TRBV4-2 with TRBJ2-1; perhaps TRBD1 as D (6 bases). The CDR3 is 13 residues long. Germline V lookup: CDR1 LGHNA, CDR2 YNFKEQ. V was cut by 4 bases and J by 7 bases, with 11 bases left in between.